A selection of T cell receptor beta chains follows, all from one sample in a study of cytomegalovirus exposure and HLA in healthy donors. TCRdb keeps only in-frame clones here, not all; method: immunoSEQ multiplex PCR. The repertoire holds about 160,000 clones, with 85% to 90% as singletons. The sample was PBMCs. Source of these receptors: a woman aged 25 to 45 in good health and CMV-seronegative. CDR3s include the opening cysteine and the closing phenylalanine or tryptophan. A D gene is named only where the DNA matches it firmly. Clone size is not always given. Where it is, it says once, few, many or a class for expanded clones.

v_gene	j_gene	d_gene	abundance	CDR3nt	CDR3aa
TRBV12-5	TRBJ1-2	.	.	TGTGCTAGTGGTTTGTTCGCATCTTCAGGATACGTCTATGGCTACACCTTC	CASGLFASSGYVYGYTF
TRBV27	TRBJ1-2	.	.	TGTGCCAGCAGTTTATCGAGCGGGCGAAGCTATGGCTACACCTTC	CASSLSSGRSYGYTF
TRBV7-2	TRBJ2-1	.	.	TGTGCCAGCAGCTACGGAGGGGGGCGATACAATGAGCAGTTCTTC	CASSYGGGRYNEQFF
TRBV27	TRBJ2-1	.	.	TGTGCCAGCAGTTCGGACGGGGGTAGTGAGCAGTTCTTC	CASSSDGGSEQFF
TRBV12-5	TRBJ2-7	.	.	TGTGCTAGTGGTCCACCTGGAGACGAGCAGTACTTC	CASGPPGDEQYF
TRBV6-1	TRBJ1-5	.	once	TGTGCCAGCAGTGCATCGTCAGGGTATAGCAATCAGCCCCAGCATTTT	CASSASSGYSNQPQHF
TRBV19	TRBJ2-2	.	.	TGTGCCAGTAGTGCCGGGGAGCTGTTTTTT	CASSAGELFF
TRBV28	TRBJ1-1	.	.	TGTGCCAGCATAAGGACCGGGACCACTGAAGCTTTCTTT	CASIRTGTTEAFF
TRBV9	TRBJ2-5	.	once	TGTGCCAGCAGCGTAGAGGGCGAGACCCAGTACTTC	CASSVEGETQYF
TRBV6-4	TRBJ1-2	.	few	TGTGCCAGCAGTGAACGTCCCGGGACCGACTATGGCTACACCTTC	CASSERPGTDYGYTF
TRBV19	TRBJ1-5	TRBD1	once	TGTGCCAGTAGTATATGGGGACAGGGGAATCAGCCCCAGCATTTT	CASSIWGQGNQPQHF
TRBV19	TRBJ2-7	TRBD1	few	TGTGCCAGTAGTATGACAGGGTGGATCGAGCAGTACTTC	CASSMTGWIEQYF
TRBV4-1	TRBJ2-1	TRBD1	.	TGCGCCAGCAGGCAGCCGGGACAGGGTAACAATGAGCAGTTCTTC	CASRQPGQGNNEQFF
TRBV4-3	TRBJ2-3	TRBD2	.	TGCGCCAGCAGCCAAGAGGTGGGACTAGCGGCAGATACGCAGTATTTT	CASSQEVGLAADTQYF
TRBV6-4	TRBJ2-1	.	.	TGTGCCAGCAGTGAGGGGGCTTACAATGAGCAGTTCTTC	CASSEGAYNEQFF
TRBV27	TRBJ2-1	.	.	TGTGCCAGCAGTTTAGGGGGGCCCTACAATGAGCAGTTCTTC	CASSLGGPYNEQFF
TRBV7-9	TRBJ1-5	.	once	TGTGCCAGCAGCTCTAGAGGGGGACTTGATCAGCCCCAGCATTTT	CASSSRGGLDQPQHF
TRBV7-3	TRBJ1-1	.	.	TGTGCCAGCAGCTCTTCGGGGGTAAACACTGAAGCTTTCTTT	CASSSSGVNTEAFF
TRBV5-4	TRBJ1-1	TRBD1	.	TGTGCCAGCAGCTGGGGACAGGGACGTAACACTGAAGCTTTCTTT	CASSWGQGRNTEAFF
TRBV28	TRBJ2-7	.	.	TGTGCCAGCGGGAACGATGGAATCGAGCAGTACTTC	CASGNDGIEQYF
TRBV19	TRBJ2-7	TRBD1	few	TGTGCCAGTAGCAGGGACAGGGGGTTCTACGAGCAGTACTTC	CASSRDRGFYEQYF
TRBV28	TRBJ1-5	.	.	TGTGCCAGCAGGGATTTTGGACGGATCAATCAGCCCCAGCATTTT	CASRDFGRINQPQHF
TRBV6-1	TRBJ1-1	.	.	TGTGCCAGCAGTGAATCTGGACACCTGAACACTGAAGCTTTCTTT	CASSESGHLNTEAFF